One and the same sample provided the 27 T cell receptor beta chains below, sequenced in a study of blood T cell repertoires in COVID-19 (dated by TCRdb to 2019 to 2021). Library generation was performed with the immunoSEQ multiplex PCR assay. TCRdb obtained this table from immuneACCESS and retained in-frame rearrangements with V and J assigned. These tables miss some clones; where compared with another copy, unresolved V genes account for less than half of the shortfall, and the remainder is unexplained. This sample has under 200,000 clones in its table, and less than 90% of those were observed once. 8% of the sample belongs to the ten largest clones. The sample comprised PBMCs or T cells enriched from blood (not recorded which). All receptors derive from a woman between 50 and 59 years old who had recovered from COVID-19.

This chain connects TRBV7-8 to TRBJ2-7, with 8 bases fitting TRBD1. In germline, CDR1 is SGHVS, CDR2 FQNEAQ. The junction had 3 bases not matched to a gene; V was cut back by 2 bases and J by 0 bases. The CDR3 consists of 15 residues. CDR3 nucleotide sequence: TGTGCCAGCAGCTTAACAGGGGGAACCTCCTACGAGCAGTACTTC. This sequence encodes CASSLTGGTSYEQYF.

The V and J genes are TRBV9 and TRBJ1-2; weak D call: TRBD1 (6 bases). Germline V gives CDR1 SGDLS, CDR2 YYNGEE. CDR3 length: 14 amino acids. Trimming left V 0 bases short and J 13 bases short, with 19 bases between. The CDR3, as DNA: TGTGCCAGCAGCGTAGAATTTATGGGGCAGGGGCTCACCTTC. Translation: CASSVEFMGQGLTF.

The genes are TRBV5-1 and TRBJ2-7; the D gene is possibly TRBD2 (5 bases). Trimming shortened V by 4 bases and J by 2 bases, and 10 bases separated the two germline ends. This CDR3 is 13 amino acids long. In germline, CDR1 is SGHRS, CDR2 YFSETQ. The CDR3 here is CASSLALAYEQYF. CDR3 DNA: TGCGCCAGCAGCCTAGCCCTCGCCTACGAGCAGTACTTC.

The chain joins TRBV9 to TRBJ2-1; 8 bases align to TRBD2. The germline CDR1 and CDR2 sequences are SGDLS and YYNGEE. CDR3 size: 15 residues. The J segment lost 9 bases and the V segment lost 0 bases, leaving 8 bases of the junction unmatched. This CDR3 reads CASSVGRAGVGEQFF. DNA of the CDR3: TGTGCCAGCAGCGTAGGAAGAGCGGGAGTGGGTGAGCAGTTCTTC.

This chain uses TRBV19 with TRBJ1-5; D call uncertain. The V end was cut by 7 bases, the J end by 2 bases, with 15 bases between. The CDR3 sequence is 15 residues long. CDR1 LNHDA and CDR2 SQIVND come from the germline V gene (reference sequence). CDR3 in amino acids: CASTPGEMGNQPQHF. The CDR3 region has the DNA TGTGCCAGTACGCCCGGGGAAATGGGCAATCAGCCCCAGCATTTT. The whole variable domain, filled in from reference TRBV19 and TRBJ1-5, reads DGGITQSPKYLFRKEGQNVTLSCEQNLNHDAMYWYRQDPGQGLRLIYYSQIVNDFQKGDIAEGYSVSREKKESFPLTVTSAQKNPTAFYLCASTPGEMGNQPQHFGDGTRLSIL.

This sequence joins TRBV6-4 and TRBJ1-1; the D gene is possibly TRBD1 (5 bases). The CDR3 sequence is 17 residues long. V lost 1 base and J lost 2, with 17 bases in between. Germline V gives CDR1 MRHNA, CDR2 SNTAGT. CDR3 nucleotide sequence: TGTGCCAGCAGTGACTTGACAGTAAGTACGGCTAACACTGAAGCTTTCTTT. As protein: CASSDLTVSTANTEAFF.

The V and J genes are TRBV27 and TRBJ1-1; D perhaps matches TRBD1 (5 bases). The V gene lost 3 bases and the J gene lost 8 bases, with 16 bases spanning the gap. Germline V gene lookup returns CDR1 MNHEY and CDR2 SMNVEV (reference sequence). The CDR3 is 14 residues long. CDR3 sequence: CASSFDWGVKEAFF. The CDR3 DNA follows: TGTGCCAGCAGTTTCGATTGGGGGGTAAAGGAAGCTTTCTTT.

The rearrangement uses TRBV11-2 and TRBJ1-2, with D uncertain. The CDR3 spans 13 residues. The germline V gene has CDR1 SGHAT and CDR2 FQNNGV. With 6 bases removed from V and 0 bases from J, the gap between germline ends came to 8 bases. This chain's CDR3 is CASSLSANYGYTF. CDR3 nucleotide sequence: TGTGCCAGCAGTTTAAGCGCTAACTATGGCTACACCTTC.

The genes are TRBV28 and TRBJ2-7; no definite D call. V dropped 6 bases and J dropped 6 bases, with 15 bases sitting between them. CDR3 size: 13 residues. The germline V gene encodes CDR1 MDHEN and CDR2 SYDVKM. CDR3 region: CASSYPPVFEQYF. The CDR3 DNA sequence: TGTGCCAGCAGCTATCCCCCGGTTTTCGAGCAGTACTTC.

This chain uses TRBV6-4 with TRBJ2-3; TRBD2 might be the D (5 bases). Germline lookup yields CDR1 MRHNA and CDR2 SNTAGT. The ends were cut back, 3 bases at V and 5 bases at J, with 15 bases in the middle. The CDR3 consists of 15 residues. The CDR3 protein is CASSDNGRGKDTQYF. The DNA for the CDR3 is TGTGCCAGCAGTGATAACGGTCGGGGTAAAGATACGCAGTATTTT.

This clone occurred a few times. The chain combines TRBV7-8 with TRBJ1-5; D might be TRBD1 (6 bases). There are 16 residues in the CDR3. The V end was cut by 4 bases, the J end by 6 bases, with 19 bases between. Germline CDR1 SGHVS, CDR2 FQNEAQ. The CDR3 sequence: CASSSPTGGSGQPQHF. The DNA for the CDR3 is TGTGCCAGCAGCTCTCCGACAGGCGGTTCGGGTCAGCCCCAGCATTTT.

This chain's CDR3 is CASSPRSGGVNTEAFF. CDR3 coding DNA: TGTGCCAGCAGTCCCCGGTCCGGAGGTGTGAACACTGAAGCTTTCTTT. J is TRBJ1-1 and V is TRBV6-2 or TRBV6-3, with D uncertain. The germline V gene has CDR1 MNHEY and CDR2 SVGEGT. The germline V and J ends were trimmed by 5 bases and 0 bases, with 16 bases remaining between them. This CDR3 has 16 residues.

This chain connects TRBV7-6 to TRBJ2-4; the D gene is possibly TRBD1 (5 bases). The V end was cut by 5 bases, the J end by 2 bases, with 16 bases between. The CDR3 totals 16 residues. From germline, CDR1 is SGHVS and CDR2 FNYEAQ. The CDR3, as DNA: TGTGCCAGCAGCCCAGGACATGGGGCGTCCAAAAACATTCAGTACTTC. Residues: CASSPGHGASKNIQYF. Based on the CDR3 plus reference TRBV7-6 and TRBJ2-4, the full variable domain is GAGVSQSPRYKVTKRGQDVALRCDPISGHVSLYWYRQALGQGPEFLTYFNYEAQQDKSGLPNDRFSAERPEGSISTLTIQRTEQRDSAMYRCASSPGHGASKNIQYFGAGTRLSVL.

CDR3 nucleotide sequence: TGCGCCAGCAGCTCCGGACTATATACGCAGTATTTT. Translation gives CASSSGLYTQYF. This chain links TRBV5-1 with TRBJ2-3; possibly TRBD2 for D (6 bases). The CDR3 runs to 12 residues. Trimming stripped 3 bases from V and 7 bases from J, with 9 bases between. Germline V gene data show CDR1 as SGHRS and CDR2 as YFSETQ.

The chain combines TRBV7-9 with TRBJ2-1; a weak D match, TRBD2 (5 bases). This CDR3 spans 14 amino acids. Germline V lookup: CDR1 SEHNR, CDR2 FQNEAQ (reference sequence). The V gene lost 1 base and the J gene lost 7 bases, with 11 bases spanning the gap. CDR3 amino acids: CASSLGGSFNEQFF. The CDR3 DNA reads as TGTGCCAGCAGCTTAGGTGGGAGCTTTAATGAGCAGTTCTTC. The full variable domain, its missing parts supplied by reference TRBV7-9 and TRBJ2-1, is DTGVSQNPRHKITKRGQNVTFRCDPISEHNRLYWYRQTLGQGPEFLTYFQNEAQLEKSRLLSDRFSAERPKGSFSTLEIQRTEQGDSAMYLCASSLGGSFNEQFFGPGTRLTVL.

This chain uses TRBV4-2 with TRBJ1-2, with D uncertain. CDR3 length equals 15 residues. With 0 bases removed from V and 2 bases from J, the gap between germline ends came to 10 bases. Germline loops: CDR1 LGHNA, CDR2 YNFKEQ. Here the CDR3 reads CASSQDPLRNYGYTF. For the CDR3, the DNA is TGTGCCAGCAGCCAAGATCCCCTCAGGAACTATGGCTACACCTTC.

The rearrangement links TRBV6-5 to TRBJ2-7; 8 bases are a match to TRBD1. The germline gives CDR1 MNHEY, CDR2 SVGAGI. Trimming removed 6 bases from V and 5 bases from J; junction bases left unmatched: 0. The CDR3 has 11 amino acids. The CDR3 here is CASSRGHEQYF. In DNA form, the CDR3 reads TGTGCCAGCAGCAGGGGGCACGAGCAGTACTTC.

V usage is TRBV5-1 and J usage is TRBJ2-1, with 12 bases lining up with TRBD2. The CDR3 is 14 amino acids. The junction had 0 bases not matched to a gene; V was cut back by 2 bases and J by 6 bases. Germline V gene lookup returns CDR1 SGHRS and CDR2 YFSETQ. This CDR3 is CASSLLAGGNEQFF. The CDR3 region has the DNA TGCGCCAGCAGCTTACTAGCGGGAGGCAATGAGCAGTTCTTC.

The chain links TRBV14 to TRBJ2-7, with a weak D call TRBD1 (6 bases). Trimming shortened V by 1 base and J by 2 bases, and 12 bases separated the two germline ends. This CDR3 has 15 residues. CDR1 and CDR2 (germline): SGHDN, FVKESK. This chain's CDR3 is CASSQVGQPTYEQYF. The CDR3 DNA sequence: TGTGCCAGCAGCCAAGTCGGACAGCCTACCTACGAGCAGTACTTC.

CDR3 sequence reads: CASSYSTVGNQPQHF. Here the CDR3 DNA reads TGTGCCAGCAGTTACTCGACTGTAGGCAATCAGCCCCAGCATTTT. V is TRBV6-5 and J is TRBJ1-5; D is unresolved. V was shortened by 0 bases and J by 2 bases, with 8 bases between the two germline ends. Germline V gene sequence: CDR1 MNHEY, CDR2 SVGAGI. CDR3 length equals 15 residues.

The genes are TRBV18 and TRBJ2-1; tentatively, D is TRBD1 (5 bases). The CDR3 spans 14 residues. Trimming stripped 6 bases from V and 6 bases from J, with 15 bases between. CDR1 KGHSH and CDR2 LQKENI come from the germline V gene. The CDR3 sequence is CASSQQTASNEQFF. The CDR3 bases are TGTGCCAGCTCCCAGCAGACAGCCTCCAATGAGCAGTTCTTC. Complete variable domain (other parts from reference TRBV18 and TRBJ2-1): NAGVMQNPRHLVRRRGQEARLRCSPMKGHSHVYWYRQLPEEGLKFMVYLQKENIIDESGMPKERFSAEFPKEGPSILRIQQVVRGDSAAYFCASSQQTASNEQFFGPGTRLTVL.

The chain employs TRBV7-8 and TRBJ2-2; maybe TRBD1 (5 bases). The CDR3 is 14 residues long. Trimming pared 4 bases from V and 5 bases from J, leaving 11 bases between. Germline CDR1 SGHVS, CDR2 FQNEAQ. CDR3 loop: CASSSKTATGELFF. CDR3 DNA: TGTGCCAGCAGCTCTAAGACAGCAACCGGGGAGCTGTTTTTT.

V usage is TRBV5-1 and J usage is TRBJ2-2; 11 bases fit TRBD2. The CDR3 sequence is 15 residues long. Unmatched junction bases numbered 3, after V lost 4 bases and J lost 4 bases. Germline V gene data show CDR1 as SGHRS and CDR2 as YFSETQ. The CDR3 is CASSISGGATGELFF. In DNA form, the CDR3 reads TGCGCCAGCAGCATTAGCGGGGGGGCCACCGGGGAGCTGTTTTTT.

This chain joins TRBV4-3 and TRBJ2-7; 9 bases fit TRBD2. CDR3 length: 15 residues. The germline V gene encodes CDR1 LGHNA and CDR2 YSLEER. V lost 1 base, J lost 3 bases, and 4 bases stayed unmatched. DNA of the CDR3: TGCGCCAGCAGCCAAGCGGAAGCGGGGGGCTACGAGCAGTACTTC. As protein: CASSQAEAGGYEQYF.

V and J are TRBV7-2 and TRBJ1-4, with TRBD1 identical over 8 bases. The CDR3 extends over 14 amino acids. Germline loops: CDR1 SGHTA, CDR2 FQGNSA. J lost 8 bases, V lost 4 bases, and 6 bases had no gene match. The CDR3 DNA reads TGTGCCAGCAGCTCGGACAGGGCCGACGAAAAACTGTTTTTT. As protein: CASSSDRADEKLFF.

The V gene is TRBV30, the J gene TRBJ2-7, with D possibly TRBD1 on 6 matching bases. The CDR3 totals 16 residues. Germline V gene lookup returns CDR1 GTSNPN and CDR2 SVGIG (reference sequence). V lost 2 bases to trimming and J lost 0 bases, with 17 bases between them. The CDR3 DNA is TGTGCCTGGAGTCCCTCGCCGGGACACGTCTCCTACGAGCAGTACTTC. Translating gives CAWSPSPGHVSYEQYF. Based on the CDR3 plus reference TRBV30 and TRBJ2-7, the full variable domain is SQTIHQWPATLVQPVGSPLSLECTVEGTSNPNLYWYRQAAGRGLQLLFYSVGIGQISSEVPQNLSASRPQDRQFILSSKKLLLSDSGFYLCAWSPSPGHVSYEQYFGPGTRLTVT.

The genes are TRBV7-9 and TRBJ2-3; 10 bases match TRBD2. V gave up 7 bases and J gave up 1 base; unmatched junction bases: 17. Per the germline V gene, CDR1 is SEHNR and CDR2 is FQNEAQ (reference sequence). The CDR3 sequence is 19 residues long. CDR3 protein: CASTNPKRGGVIGTDTQYF. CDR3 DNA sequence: TGTGCCAGCACCAACCCCAAGCGGGGGGGCGTAATTGGCACAGATACGCAGTATTTT.